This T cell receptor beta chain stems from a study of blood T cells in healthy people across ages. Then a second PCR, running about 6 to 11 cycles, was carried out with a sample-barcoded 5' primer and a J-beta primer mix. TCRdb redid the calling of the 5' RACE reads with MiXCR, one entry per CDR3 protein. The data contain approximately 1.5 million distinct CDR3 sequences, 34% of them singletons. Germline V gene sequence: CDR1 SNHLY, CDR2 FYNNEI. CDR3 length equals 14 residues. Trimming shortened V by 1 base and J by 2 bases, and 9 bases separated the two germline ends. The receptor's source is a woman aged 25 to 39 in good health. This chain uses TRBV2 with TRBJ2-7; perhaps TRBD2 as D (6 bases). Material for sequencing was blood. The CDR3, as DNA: TGTGCCAGCAGTGAAGGGGGGGTCACCTACGAGCAGTACTTC. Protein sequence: CASSEGGVTYEQYF.